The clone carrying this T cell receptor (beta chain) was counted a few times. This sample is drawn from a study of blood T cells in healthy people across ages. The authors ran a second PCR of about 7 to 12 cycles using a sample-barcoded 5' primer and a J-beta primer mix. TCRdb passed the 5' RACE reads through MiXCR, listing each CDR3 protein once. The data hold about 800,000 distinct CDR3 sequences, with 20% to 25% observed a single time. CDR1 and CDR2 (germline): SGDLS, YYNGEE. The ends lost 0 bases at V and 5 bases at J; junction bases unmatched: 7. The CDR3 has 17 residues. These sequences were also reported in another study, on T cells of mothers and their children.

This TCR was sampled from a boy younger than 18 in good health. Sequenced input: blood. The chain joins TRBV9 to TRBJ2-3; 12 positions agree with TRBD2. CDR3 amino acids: CASSVGLAGGHQDTQYF. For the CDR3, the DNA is TGTGCCAGCAGCGTAGGGCTAGCGGGGGGGCATCAAGATACGCAGTATTTT.